These 15 T cell receptor beta chains share one sample of origin, sequenced in a study of OX40 agonist ivuxolimab in advanced cancers. Library preparation used the immunoSEQ multiplex PCR assay. TCRdb re-hosts the immuneACCESS table, in-frame sequences only. Its copies lack some clones; in the studies checked, an unresolved V gene accounts for under half of them, and the cause for the rest is not known. In all, the sample holds about 98,000 clones, and roughly nine tenths of those were seen once. The ten largest clones add up to over 0.65% of the sample. Sequencing used CD4+ or CD8+ T cells sorted from blood, obtained in a trial of the OX40 agonist ivuxolimab. The source of these receptors is an adult with an advanced solid tumor such as melanoma, head and neck, liver or kidney cancer.

This clone occurred once. This sequence joins TRBV4-3 and TRBJ1-3; D gene ambiguous. The CDR3 contains 14 residues. Germline V gives CDR1 LGHNA, CDR2 YSLEER. V dropped 2 bases and J dropped 0 bases, with 5 bases sitting between them. The CDR3 DNA is TGCGCCAGCAGCCAATCCATCTCTGGAAACACCATATATTTT. It is translated as CASSQSISGNTIYF.

The table lists this clone with a count of one. The chain carries TRBV7-2 and TRBJ2-1; 10 bases are shared with TRBD2. Germline values: CDR1 SGHTA, CDR2 FQGNSA. V was pared by 3 bases and J by 12 bases, with 5 bases of the junction left unmatched. The CDR3 loop spans 13 amino acids. As DNA, the CDR3 is TGTGCCAGCAGCTTGGCTAGCGGGAGCGGGCAGTTCTTC. It is translated as CASSLASGSGQFF.

The chain recombines TRBV6-6 with TRBJ1-5; TRBD1 matches at 7 bases. The CDR3 extends over 15 amino acids. Germline V gene lookup returns CDR1 MNHNY and CDR2 SVGAGI (reference sequence). The trim removed 5 bases at V and 5 bases at J, leaving 9 bases unmatched. Here the CDR3 DNA reads TGTGCCAGCAGTCACCGGACAGGCTCGGATCAGCCCCAGCATTTT. Amino acid sequence: CASSHRTGSDQPQHF.

This sequence joins TRBV11-2 and TRBJ2-2, with 10 bases identical to TRBD2. This CDR3 has 16 residues. The ends lost 5 bases at V and 1 base at J; junction bases unmatched: 4. Germline V gene sequence: CDR1 SGHAT, CDR2 FQNNGV. The CDR3 here is CASSPTSGMNTGELFF. CDR3 DNA sequence: TGTGCCAGCAGCCCTACTAGCGGGATGAACACCGGGGAGCTGTTTTTT.

The J gene is TRBJ2-7, the V gene TRBV7-9; D call uncertain. CDR1 is SEHNR, CDR2 FQNEAQ, per germline (reference sequence). The CDR3 has 13 amino acids. Deletions cut 1 base from V and 2 bases from J, with 6 bases between. The CDR3 here is CASSLEATYEQYV. CDR3 DNA: TGTGCCAGCAGCTTAGAAGCAACCTACGAGCAGTACGTC.

The rearrangement uses TRBV19 and TRBJ2-1; TRBD2 matches 9 bases. Unmatched junction bases numbered 4, after V lost 3 bases and J lost 4 bases. The CDR3 has 15 amino acids. CDR1 is LNHDA and CDR2 is SQIVND in the germline V gene (reference sequence). The CDR3 nucleotides are TGTGCCAGTAGTATTCGGGCGGGAGGGTACAATGAGCAGTTCTTC. Protein: CASSIRAGGYNEQFF.

In DNA, the CDR3 is TGTGCCAGCAGCTTGAAGTCTAGCGGACAAGAGACCCAGTACTTC. It specifies CASSLKSSGQETQYF. This chain joins TRBV5-4 and TRBJ2-5, with 7 bases that match TRBD2. The CDR3 has 15 amino acids. Trimming cost V 1 base and J 2 bases; bases outside gene matches: 5. Germline CDR1 reads SGHNT; CDR2 reads YYREEE (reference sequence).

The chain is built from TRBV6-6 and TRBJ1-1, with a weak D call TRBD1 (5 bases). The V gene's germline CDR1 is MNHNY and CDR2 SVGAGI (reference sequence). V was cut by 0 bases and J by 3 bases, with 11 bases left in between. The CDR3 length is 15 residues. This chain's CDR3 is CASSYSARVDTEAFF. CDR3 bases: TGTGCCAGCAGTTACTCCGCCAGGGTGGACACTGAAGCTTTCTTT.

The gene calls are TRBV6-5 and TRBJ2-1; 9 bases fit TRBD2. Germline CDR1 MNHEY, CDR2 SVGAGI. This CDR3 region has 16 residues. J lost 8 bases, V lost 0 bases, and 8 bases had no gene match. The CDR3 region has the DNA TGTGCCAGCAGTTACTCGTGGCTAGCGGGAAACGATGAGCAGTTCTTC. Its translation: CASSYSWLAGNDEQFF.

The genes are TRBV7-6 and TRBJ2-2, with 7 bases fitting TRBD2. CDR1 and CDR2 from the germline V gene are SGHVS and FNYEAQ. This CDR3 spans 16 amino acids. J was trimmed by 2 bases and V by 4 bases; bases with no gene match: 7. Here the CDR3 DNA reads TGTGCCAGCAGCTCCCTGGGCGGGAGAAACACCGGGGAGCTGTTTTTT. Translating gives CASSSLGGRNTGELFF.

This clone was detected only once. The genes are TRBV7-3 and TRBJ2-2; 7 positions agree with TRBD1. The CDR3 has 14 residues. V lost 8 bases, J lost 2 bases, and 5 bases stayed unmatched. The germline CDR1 and CDR2 sequences are SGHTA and FQGTGA. The CDR3 sequence is CASARGTNTGELFF. In nucleotides, the CDR3 is TGTGCCAGCGCCAGGGGGACAAACACCGGGGAGCTGTTTTTT.

The V and J genes are TRBV6-5 and TRBJ1-1; D perhaps matches TRBD1 (6 bases). The V gene lost 0 bases and the J gene lost 1 base, with 9 bases spanning the gap. The length of the CDR3 is 15 residues. Germline CDR1 reads MNHEY; CDR2 reads SVGAGI. CDR3 residues: CASSYSTRGNTEAFF. In nucleotides, the CDR3 is TGTGCCAGCAGTTACTCGACCAGGGGGAACACTGAAGCTTTCTTT.

The gene calls are TRBV19 and TRBJ1-2, with D maybe TRBD1 (5 bases). The germline V and J ends were trimmed by 3 bases and 4 bases, with 12 bases remaining between them. The CDR3 runs 14 residues. CDR1 and CDR2 (germline): LNHDA, SQIVND (reference sequence). The CDR3 loop reads CASSIGQGPYGYTF. The CDR3 DNA reads TGTGCCAGTAGTATTGGGCAGGGCCCCTATGGCTACACCTTC.

Remarks on this clone: At the DNA level, this CDR3 is encoded by other sequences in the same sample as well. The chain joins TRBV5-1 to TRBJ2-1, with a tentative D call TRBD1 (5 bases). Germline CDR1 is SGHRS and CDR2 is YFSETQ. V was pared by 0 bases and J by 3 bases, with 7 bases between. The CDR3 has 14 residues. Here the CDR3 reads CASSLGQGYNEQFF. CDR3 nucleotides: TGCGCCAGCAGCTTGGGGCAGGGCTACAATGAGCAGTTCTTC.

This clone was seen just once. The V and J genes are TRBV19 and TRBJ1-1, with unresolved D. V lost 3 bases, J lost 4 bases, and 12 bases lay in between. CDR1 is LNHDA and CDR2 is SQIVND in the germline V gene (reference sequence). The CDR3 runs 14 residues. The CDR3, as DNA: TGTGCCAGTAGTATTTGGGGAAAAGGCACTGAAGCTTTCTTT. It is translated as CASSIWGKGTEAFF.